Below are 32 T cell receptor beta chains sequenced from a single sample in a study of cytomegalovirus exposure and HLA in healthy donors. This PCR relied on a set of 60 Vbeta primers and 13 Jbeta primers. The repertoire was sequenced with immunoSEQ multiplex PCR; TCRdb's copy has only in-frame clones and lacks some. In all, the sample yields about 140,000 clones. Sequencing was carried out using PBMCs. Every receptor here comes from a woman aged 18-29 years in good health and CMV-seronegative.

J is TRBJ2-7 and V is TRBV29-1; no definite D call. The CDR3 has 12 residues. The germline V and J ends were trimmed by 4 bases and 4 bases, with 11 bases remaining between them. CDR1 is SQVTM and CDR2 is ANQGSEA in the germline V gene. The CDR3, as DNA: TGCAGCGTTGGATCCCAAGCATACGAGCAGTACTTC. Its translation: CSVGSQAYEQYF.

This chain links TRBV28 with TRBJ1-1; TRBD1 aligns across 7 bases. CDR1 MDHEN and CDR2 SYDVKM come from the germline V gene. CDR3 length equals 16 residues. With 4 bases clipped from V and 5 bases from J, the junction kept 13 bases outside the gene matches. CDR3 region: CASSSPTGYGRTEAFF. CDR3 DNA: TGTGCCAGCAGTTCCCCGACAGGGTATGGAAGAACTGAAGCTTTCTTT.

The CDR3 nucleotides read TGTGCCAGCAGCTCTACAGGGGGCTATGGCTACACCTTC. It translates to CASSSTGGYGYTF. The chain links TRBV7-3 to TRBJ1-2, with TRBD1 matching 8 bases. CDR1 and CDR2 (germline): SGHTA, FQGTGA. CDR3 size: 13 residues. V trimming: 4 bases; J trimming: 4 bases; junction bases outside the gene matches: 2.

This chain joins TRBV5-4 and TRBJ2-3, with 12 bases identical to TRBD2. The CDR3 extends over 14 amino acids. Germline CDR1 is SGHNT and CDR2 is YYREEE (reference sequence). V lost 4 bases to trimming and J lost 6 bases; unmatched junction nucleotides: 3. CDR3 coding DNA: TGTGCCAGCAGCCTCACTAGCGGGAGGGATACGCAGTATTTT. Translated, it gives CASSLTSGRDTQYF.

CDR3 nucleotides: TGTGCCAGCAGTTACTTCGACAGGGAGTATGGCTACACCTTC. Translating it yields CASSYFDREYGYTF. The chain recombines TRBV6-6 with TRBJ1-2; TRBD1 matches at 7 bases. Germline values: CDR1 MNHNY, CDR2 SVGAGI (reference sequence). CDR3 size: 14 residues. V gave up 1 base and J gave up 5 bases; unmatched junction bases: 4.

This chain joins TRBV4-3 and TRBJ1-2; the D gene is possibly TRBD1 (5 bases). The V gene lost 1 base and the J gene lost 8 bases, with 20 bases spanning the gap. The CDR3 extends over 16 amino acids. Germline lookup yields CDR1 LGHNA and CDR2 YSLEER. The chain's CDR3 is CASSQVHRGLGLGYTF. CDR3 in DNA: TGCGCCAGCAGCCAAGTCCATAGGGGACTCGGGTTAGGCTACACCTTC.

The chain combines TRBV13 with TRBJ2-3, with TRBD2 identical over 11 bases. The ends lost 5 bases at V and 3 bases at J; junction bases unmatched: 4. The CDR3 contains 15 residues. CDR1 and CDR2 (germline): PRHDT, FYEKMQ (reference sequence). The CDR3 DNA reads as TGTGCCAGCAGCCGTAGCGGGAGGGCAACAGATACGCAGTATTTT. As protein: CASSRSGRATDTQYF.

In DNA form, the CDR3 reads TGTGCCAGCAGTTACGGGGCAGCTCAAGAGACCCAGTACTTC. Translation: CASSYGAAQETQYF. The rearrangement links TRBV6-6 to TRBJ2-5; a possible D gene is TRBD1 (5 bases). Germline values: CDR1 MNHNY, CDR2 SVGAGI (reference sequence). There are 14 residues in the CDR3. V lost 2 bases and J 2 bases, leaving 9 bases between the germline ends.

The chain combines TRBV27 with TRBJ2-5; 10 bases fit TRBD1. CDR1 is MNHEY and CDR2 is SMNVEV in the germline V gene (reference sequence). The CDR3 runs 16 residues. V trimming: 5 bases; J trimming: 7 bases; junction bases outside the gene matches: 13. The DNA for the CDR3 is TGTGCCAGCAGTACTCACGTTGGGACAGGGGTTGGGACCCAGTACTTC. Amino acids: CASSTHVGTGVGTQYF.

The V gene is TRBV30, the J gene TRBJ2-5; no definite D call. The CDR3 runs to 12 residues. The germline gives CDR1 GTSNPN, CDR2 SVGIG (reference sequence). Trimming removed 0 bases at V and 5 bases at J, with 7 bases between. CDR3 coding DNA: TGTGCCTGGAGTGTAACATACGAGACCCAGTACTTC. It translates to CAWSVTYETQYF.

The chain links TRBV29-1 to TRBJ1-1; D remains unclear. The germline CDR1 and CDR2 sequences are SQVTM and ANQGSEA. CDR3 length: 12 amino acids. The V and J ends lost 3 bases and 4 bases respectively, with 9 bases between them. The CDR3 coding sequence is TGCAGCGTTGAGGAGACGGTCACTGAAGCTTTCTTT. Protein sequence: CSVEETVTEAFF.

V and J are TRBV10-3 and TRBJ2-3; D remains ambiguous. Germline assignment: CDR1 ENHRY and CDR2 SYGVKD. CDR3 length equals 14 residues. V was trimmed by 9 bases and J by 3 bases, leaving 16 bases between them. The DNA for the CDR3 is TGTGCCATTCGAGAGGCAGACTTGACAGATACGCAGTATTTT. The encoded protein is CAIREADLTDTQYF.

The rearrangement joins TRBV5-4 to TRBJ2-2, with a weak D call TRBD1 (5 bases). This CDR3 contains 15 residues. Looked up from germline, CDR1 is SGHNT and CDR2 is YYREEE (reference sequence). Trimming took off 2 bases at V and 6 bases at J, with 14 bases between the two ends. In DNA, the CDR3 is TGTGCCAGCAGCTTCGACATGTCCAGGGCCGGGGAGCTGTTTTTT. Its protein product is CASSFDMSRAGELFF.

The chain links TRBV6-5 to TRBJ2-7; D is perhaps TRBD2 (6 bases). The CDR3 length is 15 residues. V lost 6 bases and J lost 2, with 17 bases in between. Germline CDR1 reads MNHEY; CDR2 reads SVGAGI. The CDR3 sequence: CASRTGSSGPYEQYF. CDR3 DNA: TGTGCCAGCAGGACCGGGAGCTCGGGTCCCTACGAGCAGTACTTC.

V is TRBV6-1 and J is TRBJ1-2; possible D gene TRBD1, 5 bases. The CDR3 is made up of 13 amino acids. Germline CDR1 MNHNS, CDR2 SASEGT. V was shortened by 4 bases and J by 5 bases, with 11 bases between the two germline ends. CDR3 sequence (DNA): TGTGCCAGCAGTGGGGGACTGACATATGGCTACACCTTC. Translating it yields CASSGGLTYGYTF.

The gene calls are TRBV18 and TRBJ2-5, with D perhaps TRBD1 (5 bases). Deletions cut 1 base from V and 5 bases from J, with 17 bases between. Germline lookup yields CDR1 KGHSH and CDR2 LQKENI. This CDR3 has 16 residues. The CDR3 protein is CASSPQGAYPWETQYF. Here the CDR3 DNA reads TGTGCCAGCTCACCACAAGGGGCATATCCATGGGAGACCCAGTACTTC.

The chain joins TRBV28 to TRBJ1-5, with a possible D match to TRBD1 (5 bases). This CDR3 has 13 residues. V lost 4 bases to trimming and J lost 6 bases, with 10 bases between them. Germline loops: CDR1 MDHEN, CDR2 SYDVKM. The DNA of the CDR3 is TGTGCCAGCAGTTCAGGGTATAGTCAGCCCCAGCATTTT. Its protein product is CASSSGYSQPQHF.

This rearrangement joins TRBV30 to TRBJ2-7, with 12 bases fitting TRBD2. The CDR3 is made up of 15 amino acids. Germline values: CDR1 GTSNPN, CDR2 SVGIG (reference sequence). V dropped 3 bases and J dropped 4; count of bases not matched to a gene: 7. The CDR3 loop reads CAWRAGLAGSYEQYF. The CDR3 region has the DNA TGTGCCTGGAGAGCGGGACTAGCGGGCTCTTACGAGCAGTACTTC.

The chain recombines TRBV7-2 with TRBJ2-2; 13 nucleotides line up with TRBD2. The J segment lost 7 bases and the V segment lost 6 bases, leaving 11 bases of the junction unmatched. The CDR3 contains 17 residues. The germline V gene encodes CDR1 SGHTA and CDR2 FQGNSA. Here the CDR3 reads CASRQTGLAGAGGELFF. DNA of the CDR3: TGTGCCAGCAGACAGACCGGACTAGCGGGAGCGGGCGGGGAGCTGTTTTTT.

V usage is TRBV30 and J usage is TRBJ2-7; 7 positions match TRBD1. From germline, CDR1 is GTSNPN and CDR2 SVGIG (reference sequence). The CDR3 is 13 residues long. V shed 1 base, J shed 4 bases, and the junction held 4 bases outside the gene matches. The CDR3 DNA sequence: TGTGCCTGGAGTGAAGGGACAGTATACGAGCAGTACGTC. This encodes CAWSEGTVYEQYV.

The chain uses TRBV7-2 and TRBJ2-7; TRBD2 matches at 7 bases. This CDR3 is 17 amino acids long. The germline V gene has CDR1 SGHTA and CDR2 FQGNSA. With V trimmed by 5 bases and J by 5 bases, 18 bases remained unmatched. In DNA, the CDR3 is TGTGCCAGCAGCGTGAAGGTTTCAGGACTAGTGAATAACGAGCAGTACTTC. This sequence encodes CASSVKVSGLVNNEQYF.

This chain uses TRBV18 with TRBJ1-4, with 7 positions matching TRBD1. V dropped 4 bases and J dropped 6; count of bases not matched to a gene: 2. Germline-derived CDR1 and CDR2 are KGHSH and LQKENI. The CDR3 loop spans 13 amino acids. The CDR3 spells CASSRQGDEKLFF. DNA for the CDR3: TGTGCCAGCTCACGACAGGGTGATGAAAAACTGTTTTTT.

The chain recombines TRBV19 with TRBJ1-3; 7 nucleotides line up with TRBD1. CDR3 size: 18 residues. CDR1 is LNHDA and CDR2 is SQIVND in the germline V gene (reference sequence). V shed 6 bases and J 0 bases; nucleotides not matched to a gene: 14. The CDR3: CASSRTSSTGSSGNTIYF. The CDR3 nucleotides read TGTGCCAGTAGCCGAACTTCATCGACAGGGAGCTCTGGAAACACCATATATTTT.

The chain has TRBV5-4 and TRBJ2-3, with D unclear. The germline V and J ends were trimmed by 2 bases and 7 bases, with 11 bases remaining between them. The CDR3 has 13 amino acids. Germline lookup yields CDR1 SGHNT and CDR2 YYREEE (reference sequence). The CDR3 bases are TGTGCCAGCAGCTTCGAGTCGTCCCATACGCAGTATTTT. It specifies CASSFESSHTQYF.

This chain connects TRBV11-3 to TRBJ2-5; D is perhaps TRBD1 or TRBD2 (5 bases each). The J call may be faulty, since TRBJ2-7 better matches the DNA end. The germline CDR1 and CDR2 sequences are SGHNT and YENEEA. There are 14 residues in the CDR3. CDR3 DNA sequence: TGTGCCAGCAGCTTAGGGGGACGGGACTACGAGCAGTACTTC. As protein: CASSLGGRDYEQYF.

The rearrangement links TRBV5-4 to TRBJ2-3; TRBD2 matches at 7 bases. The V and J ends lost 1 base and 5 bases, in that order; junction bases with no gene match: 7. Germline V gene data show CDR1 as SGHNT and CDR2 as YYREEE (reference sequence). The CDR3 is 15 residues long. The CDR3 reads CASSLRREKGDTQYF. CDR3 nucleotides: TGTGCCAGCAGCTTGCGGCGGGAGAAGGGAGATACGCAGTATTTT.

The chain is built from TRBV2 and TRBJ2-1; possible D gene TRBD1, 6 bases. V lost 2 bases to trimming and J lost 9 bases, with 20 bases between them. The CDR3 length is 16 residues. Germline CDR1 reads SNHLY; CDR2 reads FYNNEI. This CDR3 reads CASSERTPPGASEQFF. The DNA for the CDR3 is TGTGCCAGCAGTGAACGTACCCCCCCAGGGGCGAGTGAGCAGTTCTTC.

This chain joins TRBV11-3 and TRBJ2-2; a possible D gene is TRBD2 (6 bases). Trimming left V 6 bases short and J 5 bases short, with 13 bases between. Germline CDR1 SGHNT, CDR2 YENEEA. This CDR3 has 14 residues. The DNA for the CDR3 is TGTGCCAGCAGTGCGCGGGAAGGTACCGGGGAGCTGTTTTTT. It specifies CASSAREGTGELFF.

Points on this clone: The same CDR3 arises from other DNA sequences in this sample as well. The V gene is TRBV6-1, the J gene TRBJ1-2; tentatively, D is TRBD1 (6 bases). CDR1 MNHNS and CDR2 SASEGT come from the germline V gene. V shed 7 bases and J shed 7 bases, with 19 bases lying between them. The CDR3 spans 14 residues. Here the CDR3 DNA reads TGTGCCAGCATCCAGCAGCGGGGGGCGGGTGGCTACACCTTC. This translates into CASIQQRGAGGYTF.

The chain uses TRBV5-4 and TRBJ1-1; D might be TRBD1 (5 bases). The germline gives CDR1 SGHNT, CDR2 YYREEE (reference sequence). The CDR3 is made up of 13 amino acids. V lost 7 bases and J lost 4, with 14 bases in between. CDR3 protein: CASYWQGGTEAFF. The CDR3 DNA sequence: TGTGCCAGCTACTGGCAGGGAGGCACTGAAGCTTTCTTT.

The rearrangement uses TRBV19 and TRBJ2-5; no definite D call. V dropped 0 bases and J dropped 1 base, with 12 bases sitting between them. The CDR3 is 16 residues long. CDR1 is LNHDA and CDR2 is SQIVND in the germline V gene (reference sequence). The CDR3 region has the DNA TGTGCCAGTAGTATAGATCCTGGAGCGTTCCAAGAGACCCAGTACTTC. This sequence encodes CASSIDPGAFQETQYF.

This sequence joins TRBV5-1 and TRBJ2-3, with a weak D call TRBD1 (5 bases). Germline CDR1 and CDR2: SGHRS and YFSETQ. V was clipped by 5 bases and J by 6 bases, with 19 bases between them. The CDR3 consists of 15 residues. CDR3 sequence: CASREGVLVVDTQYF. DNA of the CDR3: TGCGCCAGCAGGGAAGGGGTATTAGTTGTGGATACGCAGTATTTT.